This T cell receptor beta chain was sequenced for a study of beta chain features in type 1 diabetes. This clone was detected only a few times. V lost 8 bases and J lost 2, with 10 bases in between. CDR3 size: 12 residues. Germline CDR1 is MDHEN and CDR2 is SYDVKM. Investigators reverse transcribed all isolated RNA, so they sequenced expressed TCRB transcripts. This table comes from immunoSEQ multiplex PCR, and its TCRdb copy is limited to in-frame clones, with some not included. The sample consists of 300,000 to 400,000 clones, around 13% of them appearing once. This sequence was found in a man between 18 and 29 years old in good health. Sequenced: naive CD4+ T cells from blood. The chain carries TRBV28 and TRBJ2-7; possible D gene TRBD1, 6 bases. The CDR3 is CASRHRAYEQYF. The CDR3 region has the DNA TGTGCCAGCCGGCACAGGGCCTACGAGCAGTACTTC.